Below, 23 T cell receptor beta chains from the same sample are listed, as sequenced in a study of cytomegalovirus exposure and HLA in healthy donors. Primers for the PCR totalled 60 Vbeta and 13 Jbeta. Repertoires were generated with immunoSEQ multiplex PCR, while TCRdb's copy carries only in-frame clones and drops some. The sample carries about 150,000 clones, roughly 72% recorded once. What was sequenced was PBMCs. The receptors originated from a man aged 40-49 years in good health and CMV-seronegative.

The rearrangement joins TRBV9 to TRBJ2-5, with a weak D call TRBD1 (6 bases). Germline V gene sequence: CDR1 SGDLS, CDR2 YYNGEE. With 2 bases removed from V and 4 bases from J, the gap between germline ends came to 18 bases. The CDR3 loop spans 16 amino acids. The CDR3 reads CASSVGTGHRGETQYF. In DNA form, the CDR3 reads TGTGCCAGCAGCGTCGGTACGGGACACCGCGGAGAGACCCAGTACTTC.

The chain uses TRBV6-5 and TRBJ1-2; D uncertain. The CDR3 has 16 amino acids. Trimming removed 1 base at V and 0 bases at J, with 12 bases between. The germline gives CDR1 MNHEY, CDR2 SVGAGI. The CDR3 region has the DNA TGTGCCAGCAGTTACTACTCTTCACTAGCTAACTATGGCTACACCTTC. Its protein product is CASSYYSSLANYGYTF.

This clone was detected only a few times. CDR3: CASSESQVRKLFF. The CDR3 DNA reads TGTGCCAGCAGTGAATCCCAGGTCCGAAAACTGTTTTTT. The chain carries TRBV6-1 and TRBJ1-4; no clear D. The CDR3 length is 13 residues. Trimming took off 2 bases at V and 10 bases at J, with 11 bases between the two ends. Germline values: CDR1 MNHNS, CDR2 SASEGT.

The CDR3 DNA reads TGTGCCAGTAGTACCGGACAGGGGTCGGGCGAGCAGTACTTC. Translation gives CASSTGQGSGEQYF. The V call is TRBV19, the J call TRBJ2-7; 9 positions match TRBD1. CDR1 and CDR2 from the germline V gene are LNHDA and SQIVND (reference sequence). V was pared by 4 bases and J by 6 bases, with 7 bases of the junction left unmatched. CDR3 length equals 14 residues.

This chain uses TRBV2 with TRBJ2-7; D call uncertain. The germline V gene has CDR1 SNHLY and CDR2 FYNNEI. The CDR3 loop spans 14 amino acids. The V gene lost 8 bases and the J gene lost 0 bases, with 14 bases spanning the gap. CDR3 loop: CASQRLYLSYEQYF. The CDR3 DNA reads TGTGCCAGCCAGAGGCTGTACCTCTCCTACGAGCAGTACTTC.

The chain combines TRBV10-3 with TRBJ2-3, with 10 bases fitting TRBD2. The V and J ends lost 2 bases and 6 bases, in that order; junction bases with no gene match: 11. The germline V gene has CDR1 ENHRY and CDR2 SYGVKD. The CDR3 sequence is 17 residues long. The DNA for the CDR3 is TGTGCCATCAGTGAGGGGGGGAGCGGGGGGGCCGTCGATACGCAGTATTTT. Encoded protein: CAISEGGSGGAVDTQYF.

On this clone itself: One end of the junction does not line up with germline, which may come from a read error. The chain carries TRBV10-3 and TRBJ2-6; perhaps TRBD1 as D (6 bases). The CDR3 has 15 amino acids. CDR1 ENHRY and CDR2 SYGVKD come from the germline V gene. CDR3 amino acids: CAISNQGSGANVLPF. For the CDR3, the DNA is TGTGCCATCAGCAATCAGGGGTCTGGGGCCAACGTCCTGCCTTTC.

The chain couples TRBV27 to TRBJ1-2; the match to TRBD1 covers 7 bases. The V and J ends lost 2 bases and 8 bases, in that order; junction bases with no gene match: 5. The CDR3 has 13 amino acids. Looked up from germline, CDR1 is MNHEY and CDR2 is SMNVEV (reference sequence). The CDR3 bases are TGTGCCAGCAGTTTAATAGGGGGCGGAGGCTACACCTTC. It encodes CASSLIGGGGYTF.

V usage is TRBV9 and J usage is TRBJ2-2; TRBD2 might be the D (6 bases). In germline, CDR1 is SGDLS, CDR2 YYNGEE. The CDR3 sequence is 18 residues long. Deletions cut 3 bases from V and 5 bases from J, with 23 bases between. This CDR3 reads CASSGRGKKGPPTGELFF. In DNA form, the CDR3 reads TGTGCCAGCAGCGGTCGGGGGAAAAAGGGACCTCCTACCGGGGAGCTGTTTTTT.

In its sample, this clone was seen once. This rearrangement joins TRBV13 to TRBJ2-6; the D is unclear. Trimming took 6 bases from V and 0 from J, leaving 12 bases between them. The CDR3 length is 16 residues. From germline, CDR1 is PRHDT and CDR2 FYEKMQ (reference sequence). The chain's CDR3 is CASSYSLNSGANVLTF. CDR3 nucleotides: TGTGCCAGCAGTTACTCACTGAACTCTGGGGCCAACGTCCTGACTTTC.

This chain connects TRBV4-3 to TRBJ1-1, with 8 bases matching TRBD1. The CDR3 has 16 amino acids. V lost 0 bases, J lost 2 bases, and 5 bases stayed unmatched. The V gene's germline CDR1 is LGHNA and CDR2 YSLEER. DNA for the CDR3: TGCGCCAGCAGCCAAGATGTAGGACAGGGAAACACTGAAGCTTTCTTT. Translating it yields CASSQDVGQGNTEAFF.

This chain links TRBV18 with TRBJ1-5; D may be TRBD1 (5 bases). V was trimmed by 2 bases and J by 2 bases, leaving 13 bases between them. This CDR3 region has 16 residues. Germline V CDR1 and CDR2: KGHSH, LQKENI. CDR3 region: CASSPRRDGGNQPQHF. DNA of the CDR3: TGTGCCAGCTCACCAAGGAGGGACGGGGGCAATCAGCCCCAGCATTTT.

V is TRBV5-1 and J is TRBJ2-5; 7 positions agree with TRBD1. The J segment lost 3 bases and the V segment lost 6 bases, leaving 11 bases of the junction unmatched. This CDR3 spans 15 amino acids. In germline, CDR1 is SGHRS, CDR2 YFSETQ. The DNA for the CDR3 is TGCGCCAGCACCAAAGGGACAGAAAATGAAGAGACCCAGTACTTC. Residues: CASTKGTENEETQYF.

This clone was seen just once. The V gene is TRBV6-5, the J gene TRBJ2-3, with 7 bases lining up with TRBD2. After removal of 4 bases from V and 2 bases from J, the junction contained 9 bases not matched to a gene. The CDR3 contains 16 residues. Germline values: CDR1 MNHEY, CDR2 SVGAGI. This CDR3 reads CASSSRLAGTTDTQYF. The DNA of the CDR3 is TGTGCCAGCAGTTCCAGACTAGCCGGGACCACAGATACGCAGTATTTT.

This clone came up a few times. Compared with germline, one end of the junction differs, possibly owing to a read error. The genes are TRBV28 and TRBJ2-7; the D gene is possibly TRBD1 (5 bases). CDR1 is MDHEN, CDR2 SYDVKM, per germline. The CDR3 has 11 amino acids. The CDR3 DNA reads as TGTGCCAGCAGAACCTCAGGGATTTATTCGTTC. This codes for CASRTSGIYSF. Filled out from reference TRBV28 and TRBJ2-7, the complete variable domain reads DVKVTQSSRYLVKRTGEKVFLECVQDMDHENMFWYRQDPGLGLRLIYFSYDVKMKEKGDIPEGYSVSREKKERFSLILESASTNQTSMYLCASRTSGIYSFGPGTRLTVT.

The chain uses TRBV4-1 and TRBJ2-1; a weak D match, TRBD1 (6 bases). Trimming removed 0 bases from V and 3 bases from J, with 18 bases in between. Germline-derived CDR1 and CDR2 are MGHRA and YSYEKL. This CDR3 is built from 18 residues. CDR3 DNA sequence: TGCGCCAGCAGCCAAGATCGTGGGGGCATCTACGGCTACAATGAGCAGTTCTTC. The encoded protein is CASSQDRGGIYGYNEQFF.

The chain employs TRBV11-2 and TRBJ1-6; possibly TRBD1 for D (6 bases). The CDR3 spans 14 residues. From germline, CDR1 is SGHAT and CDR2 FQNNGV. The V gene lost 4 bases and the J gene lost 9 bases, with 13 bases spanning the gap. In DNA, the CDR3 is TGTGCCAGCAGCTCGGGACATAGATCTTCACCCCTCCACTTT. It specifies CASSSGHRSSPLHF. The whole variable domain, filled in from reference TRBV11-2 and TRBJ1-6, reads EAGVAQSPRYKIIEKRQSVAFWCNPISGHATLYWYQQILGQGPKLLIQFQNNGVVDDSQLPKDRFSAERLKGVDSTLKIQPAKLEDSAVYLCASSSGHRSSPLHFGNGTRLTVT.

V usage is TRBV7-8 and J usage is TRBJ1-5; no clear D. The ends were cut back, 5 bases at V and 4 bases at J, with 12 bases in the middle. The CDR3 contains 14 residues. The V gene's germline CDR1 is SGHVS and CDR2 FQNEAQ. The chain's CDR3 is CASSHGGFNQPQHF. In DNA, the CDR3 is TGTGCCAGCAGCCATGGAGGGTTTAATCAGCCCCAGCATTTT.

This chain joins TRBV5-4 and TRBJ2-1, with 10 bases lining up with TRBD2. The CDR3 contains 16 residues. The V segment lost 0 bases and the J segment 4 bases; nucleotides outside the gene matches: 4. Germline values: CDR1 SGHNT, CDR2 YYREEE (reference sequence). The CDR3, as DNA: TGTGCCAGCAGCTTGGGACTAGCGGGTTCTTACAATGAGCAGTTCTTC. This translates into CASSLGLAGSYNEQFF.

This chain connects TRBV5-4 to TRBJ1-4; TRBD1 is a possible D gene (6 bases). This CDR3 spans 15 amino acids. V lost 0 bases to trimming and J lost 8 bases, with 14 bases between them. CDR1 and CDR2 from the germline V gene are SGHNT and YYREEE (reference sequence). CDR3 nucleotide sequence: TGTGCCAGCAGCTTGGACACAGGGTCAGGGGAAAAACTGTTTTTT. It yields the protein CASSLDTGSGEKLFF.

The rearrangement links TRBV5-1 to TRBJ2-1; 7 bases line up with TRBD1. With V trimmed by 3 bases and J by 5 bases, 8 bases remained unmatched. The CDR3 is 15 residues long. CDR1 SGHRS and CDR2 YFSETQ come from the germline V gene. CDR3 residues: CASSYRRQGDNEQFF. The CDR3 DNA is TGCGCCAGCAGCTACCGGAGACAGGGAGACAATGAGCAGTTCTTC.

This chain joins TRBV29-1 and TRBJ2-5; possibly TRBD1 for D (5 bases). The J call may be incorrect, as the DNA end agrees better with TRBJ2-7. This CDR3 region has 15 residues. The germline CDR1 and CDR2 sequences are SQVTM and ANQGSEA. The CDR3 sequence: CSVLKLTGISYEQYF. CDR3 DNA sequence: TGCAGCGTCCTTAAACTCACAGGAATCTCCTACGAGCAGTACTTC.

This chain links TRBV19 with TRBJ2-7; 9 positions agree with TRBD1. Per the germline V gene, CDR1 is LNHDA and CDR2 is SQIVND (reference sequence). The CDR3 length is 20 residues. The J segment lost 5 bases and the V segment lost 5 bases, leaving 25 bases of the junction unmatched. The CDR3 nucleotides read TGTGCCAGTAGTTTCATCCTCCTTTATCCGGGACAGGGTCATGTGGACGAGCAGTACTTC. Translated: CASSFILLYPGQGHVDEQYF.